Presented here are 2 T cell receptor beta chains from one specimen sequenced in a study of OX40 agonist ivuxolimab in advanced cancers. TCRdb's copy holds only in-frame clones and misses some; the assay was immunoSEQ multiplex PCR. This sample yields fewer than 40,000 clones, of which around 81% are seen a single time; 1.2% to 1.5% belongs to the top ten. Here the sequenced sample was CD4+ or CD8+ T cells sorted from blood, taken in a trial of the OX40 agonist ivuxolimab. These receptors were collected from an adult with an advanced solid tumor such as melanoma, head and neck, liver or kidney cancer.

V and J are TRBV19 and TRBJ2-2; the D is unclear. V was trimmed by 3 bases and J by 5 bases, leaving 7 bases between them. The V gene's germline CDR1 is LNHDA and CDR2 SQIVND (reference sequence). This CDR3 has 13 amino acids. Here the CDR3 reads CASSIGGTGELFF. For the CDR3, the DNA is TGTGCCAGTAGTATCGGTGGGACCGGGGAGCTGTTTTTT. Together with reference TRBV19 and TRBJ2-2, the CDR3 gives the full variable domain: DGGITQSPKYLFRKEGQNVTLSCEQNLNHDAMYWYRQDPGQGLRLIYYSQIVNDFQKGDIAEGYSVSREKKESFPLTVTSAQKNPTAFYLCASSIGGTGELFFGEGSRLTVL.

V is TRBV9 and J is TRBJ2-3; D gene uncertain. Trimming removed 1 base from V and 3 bases from J, with 12 bases in between. The germline gives CDR1 SGDLS, CDR2 YYNGEE. The CDR3 extends over 15 amino acids. CDR3 nucleotides: TGTGCCAGCAGCGTAACGGCGCCGGCAACAGATACGCAGTATTTT. It codes for CASSVTAPATDTQYF.